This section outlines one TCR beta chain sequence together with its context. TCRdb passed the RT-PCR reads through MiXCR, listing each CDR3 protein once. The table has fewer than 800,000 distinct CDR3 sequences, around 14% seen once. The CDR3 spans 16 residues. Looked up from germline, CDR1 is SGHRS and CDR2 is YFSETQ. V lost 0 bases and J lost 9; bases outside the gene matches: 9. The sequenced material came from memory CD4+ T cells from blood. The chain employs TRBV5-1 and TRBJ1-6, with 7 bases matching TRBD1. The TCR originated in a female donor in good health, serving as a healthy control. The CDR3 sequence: CASSLETTGTGSPLHF. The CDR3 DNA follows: TGCGCCAGCAGCTTGGAAACGACAGGGACGGGTTCACCCCTCCACTTT.